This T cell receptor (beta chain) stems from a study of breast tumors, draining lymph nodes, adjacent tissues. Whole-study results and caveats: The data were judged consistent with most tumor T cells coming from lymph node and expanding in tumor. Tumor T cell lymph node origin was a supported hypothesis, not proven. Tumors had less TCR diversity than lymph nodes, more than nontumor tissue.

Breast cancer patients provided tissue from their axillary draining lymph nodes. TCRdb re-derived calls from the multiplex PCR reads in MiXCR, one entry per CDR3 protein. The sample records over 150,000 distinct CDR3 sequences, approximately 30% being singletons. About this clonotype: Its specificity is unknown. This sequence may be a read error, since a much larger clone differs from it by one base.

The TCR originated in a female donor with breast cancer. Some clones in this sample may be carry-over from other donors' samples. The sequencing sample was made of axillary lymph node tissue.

CDR3 DNA sequence: TGCAGTGCTGGGCGAGGAAGGGGGGGGGCCCCAGATACGCAGTATTTT. This translates into CSAGRGRGGAPDTQYF. The J gene is TRBJ2-3, the V gene TRBV20-1, with D perhaps TRBD2 (7 bases). Germline assignment: CDR1 DFQATT and CDR2 SNEGSKA (reference sequence). CDR3 length equals 16 residues. With 5 bases removed from V and 4 bases from J, the gap between germline ends came to 22 bases.